The subject of this entry is one T cell receptor beta chain. Germline loops: CDR1 SGHVS, CDR2 FNYEAQ. V was trimmed by 1 base and J by 4 bases, leaving 17 bases between them. The CDR3 is 16 residues long. In TCRdb, the 5' RACE reads were re-called with MiXCR into one record per CDR3 protein. This table holds 150,000 or so distinct CDR3 sequences, roughly 9% found once. This sample is drawn from a study of T cells after yellow fever vaccination. The material sequenced was CD8+ T cells sorted from PBMCs, taken 45 days after the yellow fever booster vaccination. The chain carries TRBV7-6 and TRBJ2-7; a weak D match, TRBD1 (8 bases). The TCR originated in a young man who received the YFV17D yellow fever vaccine. The CDR3 loop reads CASSLEQGGSAYEQYF. The DNA of the CDR3 is TGTGCCAGCAGCTTAGAACAGGGGGGGTCTGCGTACGAGCAGTACTTC.